This T cell receptor (beta chain) comes out of a study of response to subunit inactivated influenza vaccine. Study-wide findings and caveats: Few new T cells, the authors suggested, are recruited by each seasonal influenza vaccination.

On this clonotype itself: As yet, its antigen is unknown.

A single record per CDR3 protein comes from TCRdb applying MiXCR to the RT-PCR reads. This table has about 500,000 distinct CDR3 sequences, around 13% appearing once. The sequence was collected from a man in his fifties who received an inactivated influenza vaccine. This specimen was PBMCs from blood, taken roughly 45 days after vaccination.

This CDR3 reads CASSQIHSPTEAFF. CDR3 sequence (DNA): TGTGCCAGCAGCCAGATCCACTCACCCACTGAAGCTTTCTTT. The chain recombines TRBV3-1 with TRBJ1-1; D not certain. The CDR3 extends over 14 amino acids. Germline loops: CDR1 LGHDT, CDR2 YNNKEL (reference sequence). The V gene lost 3 bases and the J gene lost 4 bases, with 12 bases spanning the gap. Drawing the rest from reference TRBV3-1 and TRBJ1-1, the complete variable domain is DTAVSQTPKYLVTQMGNDKSIKCEQNLGHDTMYWYKQDSKKFLKIMFSYNNKELIINETVPNRFSPKSPDKAHLNLHINSLELGDSAVYFCASSQIHSPTEAFFGQGTRLTVV.